This T cell receptor beta chain derives from a study of response to subunit inactivated influenza vaccine listed by TCRdb under 2018. Turning to the overall study: To follow how T cells responded to a trivalent subunit inactivated influenza vaccine, the researchers relied on deep quantitative profiling of the T cell receptor repertoire. The full study reports these points: It was suggested by the authors that each seasonal influenza vaccination may recruit only a limited number of new T cells.

The library was built by means of RT-PCR. Sequencing instrument: Illumina HiSeq 2500. TCRdb reran the public reads through fastp at Q25 and MiXCR, keeping productive beta chains. Rows with one shared CDR3 protein collapse into an entry with the most common genes and DNA. The sample records around 480,000 distinct CDR3 sequences, approximately 11% of which are singletons. In total, the top ten clones hold around 12% of the sample. This clonotype was counted between two and nine times. What this receptor recognizes is not known. Base qualities are not recorded, but no much larger clone differs from it by a single base. The intended sense of this specimen's time point label: 45 to 50 days after influenza vaccine administration. Including cysteine and phenylalanine, the CDR3 has 15 amino acids. The DNA shown is the 45-base CDR3, in frame from base 1. V sheds 0 bases and J sheds 5 bases, leaving 12 bases between their ends. CDR1 and CDR2, looked up from the germline V gene, are SGHRS and YFSETQ.

The sequence was obtained from a middle-aged man who received an inactivated influenza vaccine. Donor details come from another sample of the same person, matched by shared clones. The rearrangement joined TRBV5-1 to TRBJ2-1; no D gene call is confident. This sample comprised PBMCs from blood, obtained more than 35 days after vaccination. The CDR3 region: CASSLEGLPDNEQFF. Read as DNA, the sequence is TGCGCCAGCAGCTTGGAAGGGTTACCCGACAATGAGCAGTTCTTC.